This paragraph covers one TCR beta chain sequence. What it binds is unknown. Per the germline V gene, CDR1 is SGHTA and CDR2 is FQGTGA. The V and J ends lost 4 bases and 1 base, in that order; junction bases with no gene match: 2. This CDR3 is 16 amino acids long. This entry comes from a study of shared clonotypes between healthy human individuals. Study background: Those who served as donors were a couple of women and a few men between the ages of 18 and 49. Whole-study findings and limits: The sharing of 4% to 5.5% of naive CD4 clonotypes was seen across several donors.

The data were produced by immunoSEQ multiplex PCR, yet TCRdb's version contains in-frame clones alone and is incomplete. The sample includes 1.4 million to 1.5 million clones, roughly 96% of them seen just once. The gene calls are TRBV7-3 and TRBJ2-3; 13 positions match TRBD2. The sequenced sample was naive CD4+ T cells sorted from blood. Documented subset: CD45RA+ positively selected. This TCR was recovered from a man aged 25-45 years in good health. The CDR3 coding sequence is TGTGCCAGCAGCTCCGGACTAGCGGGAGGCACAGATACGCAGTATTTT. This codes for CASSSGLAGGTDTQYF. The full variable domain, in which reference TRBV7-3 and TRBJ2-3 provide the parts outside the CDR3, is GAGVSQTPSNKVTEKGKYVELRCDPISGHTALYWYRQSLGQGPEFLIYFQGTGAADDSGLPNDRFFAVRPEGSVSTLKIQRTERGDSAVYLCASSSGLAGGTDTQYFGPGTRLTVL.